This T cell receptor (beta chain) stems from a study of CD8+ T cells in alopecia areata. About the study: Patients in the treated group were given tofacitinib by mouth, 5 to 10 mg twice a day.

Extraction and reverse transcription of RNA yielded cDNA as the sequencing template. The protocol was immunoSEQ multiplex PCR, while the TCRdb copy is restricted to in-frame clones and leaves out a portion. Of approximately 150,000 clones listed, approximately 60% were seen once; the top ten hold approximately 15%. Study-wide points: Patients showed less clear TCR sequence sharing than mice, possibly partly because of HLA diversity.

Note on this clone: Its antigen is not known.

Germline CDR1 and CDR2: SGHDN and FVKESK. This CDR3 is 14 amino acids long. V shed 5 bases and J shed 4 bases, with 14 bases lying between them. Treatment denoted: oral pan-JAK inhibitor, 5-10 mg twice daily. This clonotype was sampled from a human donor with alopecia areata. Specimen: CD4+ T cells sorted from blood, collected at week 24, from a patient treated with tofacitinib. The rearrangement uses TRBV14 and TRBJ2-5; either TRBD1 or TRBD2 may supply D (6 bases each). The CDR3 spells CASSVLGGRETQYF. CDR3 DNA: TGTGCCAGCAGCGTCTTAGGGGGGAGAGAGACCCAGTACTTC.